This T cell receptor (beta chain) was sequenced for a study of T-cell memory formation after mild COVID-19. Study context: Across donors, TCR clusters were largely donor specific. Broader study findings: Detection of some responders pre-infection suggested pre-existing cross-reactive memory T cells participated.

TCR alpha and TCR beta cDNA libraries carrying sample barcodes and UMIs came from 5'RACE with constant-segment primers. TCRdb used MiXCR to reprocess the 5' RACE reads, holding one entry per CDR3 protein. Here the sample spans 350,000 to 400,000 distinct CDR3 sequences, roughly 21% being singletons. V shed 7 bases and J 3 bases; nucleotides not matched to a gene: 5. CDR3 length: 14 residues. Per germline, CDR1 KGHDR and CDR2 SFDVKD. Concerning this clonotype itself: Its specificity is not known.

The specimen sequenced was PBMCs or a T cell subset sorted from them (not recorded which). The TCR originated in an adult woman who had mild COVID-19 (a few samples of this study predate the infection). Cell type and time point are not known. V is TRBV24-1 and J is TRBJ2-1, with TRBD1 matching over 7 bases. The CDR3: CATSRQGRYNEQFF. Here the CDR3 DNA reads TGTGCCACCAGCAGACAGGGACGCTACAATGAGCAGTTCTTC.